These 22 T cell receptor beta chains share one sample of origin, sequenced in a study of siplizumab effects on memory and regulatory T cells. This table comes from immunoSEQ multiplex PCR, and its TCRdb copy is limited to in-frame clones, with some not included. The sample lists approximately 100,000 clones, over 90% occurring once. What was sequenced was non-Treg CD4+ T cells sorted from blood. The receptors come from a human donor in good health.

This chain uses TRBV5-8 with TRBJ1-2; D call uncertain. The V gene lost 3 bases and the J gene lost 8 bases, with 8 bases spanning the gap. Germline V gene lookup returns CDR1 SGHTS and CDR2 YDEGEE. The CDR3 spans 11 residues. CDR3 sequence: CASSSRGGYTF. The CDR3 coding sequence is TGTGCCAGCAGCTCGAGAGGCGGCTACACCTTC.

The chain uses TRBV7-2 and TRBJ1-2; D ambiguous. The germline V and J ends were trimmed by 5 bases and 8 bases, with 12 bases remaining between them. CDR3 length: 12 residues. CDR1 and CDR2 from the germline V gene are SGHTA and FQGNSA. CDR3 region: CASSQEPGGYTF. The CDR3 region has the DNA TGTGCCAGCAGCCAGGAACCCGGCGGCTACACCTTC.

The chain recombines TRBV5-6 with TRBJ2-1; 16 nucleotides line up with TRBD2. J gave up 6 bases and V 4 bases, and 7 bases lay outside the gene matches. The length of the CDR3 is 17 residues. Germline V gives CDR1 SGHDT, CDR2 YYEEEE. CDR3 protein: CASSPGLAGGQANEQFF. The CDR3 DNA sequence: TGTGCCAGCAGCCCGGGACTAGCGGGAGGGCAAGCCAATGAGCAGTTCTTC.

The V gene is TRBV5-1, the J gene TRBJ2-2; 8 bases align to TRBD2. The ends lost 7 bases at V and 6 bases at J; junction bases unmatched: 8. CDR3 length: 14 residues. The germline CDR1 and CDR2 sequences are SGHRS and YFSETQ. The CDR3 coding sequence is TGCGCCAGCGCCCCCTGGACTAGCTCCGGGGAGCTGTTTTTT. Translated, it gives CASAPWTSSGELFF.

J is TRBJ1-1 and V is TRBV14; D perhaps matches TRBD1 (5 bases). The germline V gene has CDR1 SGHDN and CDR2 FVKESK. Trimming left V 4 bases short and J 5 bases short, with 14 bases between. The CDR3 has 14 residues. CDR3 region: CASSRLGGGTEAFF. CDR3 sequence (DNA): TGTGCCAGCAGCCGCTTGGGGGGAGGGACTGAAGCTTTCTTT.

This clone came up a few times. The genes are TRBV4-1 and TRBJ2-7; 11 bases match TRBD2. The CDR3 runs 16 residues. Germline-derived CDR1 and CDR2 are MGHRA and YSYEKL. J was trimmed by 3 bases and V by 2 bases; bases with no gene match: 6. The CDR3 region is CASSQLGLAGIYEQYF. CDR3 sequence (DNA): TGCGCCAGCAGCCAACTCGGACTAGCGGGCATCTACGAGCAGTACTTC.

The genes are TRBV7-8 and TRBJ2-4; weak D call: TRBD2 (5 bases). CDR1 and CDR2 from the germline V gene are SGHVS and FQNEAQ. Between the trimmed V and J ends, which lost 2 bases and 0 bases, there was a span of 8 bases. The CDR3 is made up of 15 amino acids. The chain's CDR3 is CASSLKAVAKNIQYF. The CDR3 region has the DNA TGTGCCAGCAGCTTAAAAGCGGTAGCCAAAAACATTCAGTACTTC.

The chain couples TRBV30 to TRBJ1-5, with TRBD1 identical over 8 bases. Per the germline V gene, CDR1 is GTSNPN and CDR2 is SVGIG (reference sequence). This CDR3 region has 16 residues. Trimming removed 3 bases from V and 6 bases from J; junction bases left unmatched: 13. The chain's CDR3 is CAWRKQGRGQGQPQHF. The CDR3 coding sequence is TGTGCCTGGAGAAAACAGGGCAGGGGGCAAGGTCAGCCCCAGCATTTT.

Turning to this clone: Different DNA sequences within this sample yield the same CDR3. DNA of the CDR3: TGTGCCAGCAGCTTCACAGATACGCAGTATTTT. It specifies CASSFTDTQYF. This chain connects TRBV7-2 to TRBJ2-3; no firm D call. Germline CDR1 SGHTA, CDR2 FQGNSA. The CDR3 loop spans 11 amino acids. The germline V and J ends were trimmed by 3 bases and 2 bases, with 0 bases remaining between them.

The V call is TRBV21-1, the J call TRBJ2-7; the D segment call TRBD2 is taken from the table without a DNA check. TRBV21-1 is listed as a pseudogene. The CDR3 contains 14 residues. The CDR3 DNA is TGTGCCAGCAGGGTCCGGGACTATGGAAACGAGCAGTACTTC. This translates into CASRVRDYGNEQYF.

The chain is built from TRBV6-5 and TRBJ2-2; the D gene could be TRBD1 or TRBD2 (5 bases each). V lost 9 bases and J lost 5, with 10 bases in between. The CDR3 has 12 amino acids. Per germline, CDR1 MNHEY and CDR2 SVGAGI. CDR3 sequence reads: CASQRGTGELFF. The CDR3 region has the DNA TGTGCCAGTCAGAGGGGTACCGGGGAGCTGTTTTTT.

This clone occurred once. This chain joins TRBV19 and TRBJ1-5, with a weak D call TRBD1 (6 bases). The germline V and J ends were trimmed by 2 bases and 5 bases, with 13 bases remaining between them. The CDR3 loop spans 15 amino acids. The germline V gene encodes CDR1 LNHDA and CDR2 SQIVND (reference sequence). The CDR3 DNA reads as TGTGCCAGTAGTATATCAGGGGTCAAGGATCAGCCCCAGCATTTT. This gives the protein CASSISGVKDQPQHF.

V is TRBV2 and J is TRBJ2-2; unclear D gene. Germline CDR1 reads SNHLY; CDR2 reads FYNNEI. The CDR3 spans 14 residues. Trimming took off 4 bases at V and 5 bases at J, with 11 bases between the two ends. The CDR3 spells CASSGLRSTGELFF. CDR3 nucleotides: TGTGCCAGCAGTGGGCTGAGAAGTACCGGGGAGCTGTTTTTT. Supplemented by reference TRBV2 and TRBJ2-2, the full variable domain reads EPEVTQTPSHQVTQMGQEVILRCVPISNHLYFYWYRQILGQKVEFLVSFYNNEISEKSEIFDDQFSVERPDGSNFTLKIRSTKLEDSAMYFCASSGLRSTGELFFGEGSRLTVL.

V gene TRBV7-8 combines with J gene TRBJ1-2; a possible D gene is TRBD1 (5 bases). V lost 1 base to trimming and J lost 3 bases, with 12 bases between them. CDR3 length equals 15 residues. Per germline, CDR1 SGHVS and CDR2 FQNEAQ. CDR3 protein: CASSLGLQGHYGYTF. CDR3 DNA: TGTGCCAGCAGCTTAGGGCTCCAGGGCCACTATGGCTACACCTTC. Full variable domain (remainder filled in from reference TRBV7-8 and TRBJ1-2): GAGVSQSPRYKVAKRGQDVALRCDPISGHVSLFWYQQALGQGPEFLTYFQNEAQLDKSGLPSDRFFAERPEGSVSTLKIQRTQQEDSAVYLCASSLGLQGHYGYTFGSGTRLTVV.

The chain has TRBV30 and TRBJ2-7; D possibly corresponds to TRBD1 (5 bases). Germline V lookup: CDR1 GTSNPN, CDR2 SVGIG (reference sequence). The CDR3 runs to 15 residues. The germline V and J ends were trimmed by 4 bases and 2 bases, with 18 bases remaining between them. The CDR3 is CAWNRRARTTYEQYF. DNA for the CDR3: TGTGCCTGGAATCGCAGGGCCAGGACCACCTACGAGCAGTACTTC.

This clone was counted once. The chain employs TRBV30 and TRBJ2-7; 11 bases match TRBD1. The ends lost 0 bases at V and 1 base at J; junction bases unmatched: 11. This CDR3 has 18 amino acids. Germline V gives CDR1 GTSNPN, CDR2 SVGIG (reference sequence). The chain's CDR3 is CAWSVWTGGVRSSYEQYF. Written as DNA, the CDR3 is TGTGCCTGGAGTGTTTGGACAGGGGGCGTTAGATCATCCTACGAGCAGTACTTC.

The chain is built from TRBV7-2 and TRBJ2-7; perhaps TRBD2 as D (6 bases). The germline gives CDR1 SGHTA, CDR2 FQGNSA. The CDR3 is made up of 15 amino acids. V gave up 3 bases and J gave up 4 bases, with 16 bases separating them. The CDR3 nucleotides read TGTGCCAGCAGCTTGGTTAGCGGACACTCTTACGAGCAGTACTTC. As protein: CASSLVSGHSYEQYF.

The J gene is TRBJ2-3, the V gene TRBV7-3; D might be TRBD1 (5 bases). The CDR3 spans 13 residues. V lost 5 bases to trimming and J lost 5 bases, with 11 bases between them. Germline assignment: CDR1 SGHTA and CDR2 FQGTGA. The CDR3 sequence is CASSPNQGDTQYF. CDR3 DNA sequence: TGTGCCAGCAGCCCTAATCAGGGAGATACGCAGTATTTT.

CDR3 loop: CAWSGAPALQFF. CDR3 coding DNA: TGTGCCTGGAGTGGCGCACCGGCTTTGCAGTTCTTC. The chain joins TRBV30 to TRBJ2-1; D not certain. The CDR3 runs 12 residues. The V gene lost 1 base and the J gene lost 12 bases, with 13 bases spanning the gap. Germline V gene sequence: CDR1 GTSNPN, CDR2 SVGIG (reference sequence).

The chain carries TRBV19 and TRBJ1-4, with 8 nucleotides matching TRBD1. The CDR3 has 14 residues. The trim removed 6 bases at V and 10 bases at J, leaving 10 bases unmatched. Germline CDR1 reads LNHDA; CDR2 reads SQIVND (reference sequence). The CDR3 DNA follows: TGTGCCAGTAGAAATACAGGGGGTAAGGGAAAACTGTTTTTT. It yields the protein CASRNTGGKGKLFF.

The chain joins TRBV28 to TRBJ1-5, with D tentatively TRBD1 (6 bases). Germline CDR1 reads MDHEN; CDR2 reads SYDVKM. The CDR3 loop spans 16 amino acids. V was trimmed by 6 bases and J by 1 base, leaving 16 bases between them. The CDR3 sequence: CASRQGGSMSNQPQHF. The CDR3 DNA is TGTGCCAGCAGACAGGGCGGGTCGATGAGCAATCAGCCCCAGCATTTT.

The chain joins TRBV18 to TRBJ1-4; D remains ambiguous. CDR1 KGHSH and CDR2 LQKENI come from the germline V gene. Deletions cut 4 bases from V and 0 bases from J, with 12 bases between. The CDR3 totals 16 residues. CDR3 region: CASSLNSPATNEKLFF. The CDR3 region has the DNA TGTGCCAGCTCACTGAACTCACCCGCAACTAATGAAAAACTGTTTTTT.